Listed below are T cell receptor beta chains from one sample, sequenced in a study of metastatic and nonmetastatic thyroid tumors. TCRdb reprocessed the PCR reads using MiXCR. The sample carries about 12,000 clones, around 25% recorded once. Sequenced: adjacent normal tissue. The receptors were sampled from a female donor with papillary thyroid cancer or a benign thyroid nodule (not recorded which). Some clones in this sample may be carry-over from other donors' samples. CDR3s include the opening cysteine and the closing phenylalanine or tryptophan. The D gene is left open where the match is weak. Expanded clones are given a class, and other clones once, few, many or no size at all.

length	V	size	J	D	CDR3	DNA
13	TRBV20-1	-	TRBJ1-5	-	CSARDSGTPLQHF	TGCAGTGCTAGAGACTCCGGGACACCCCTCCAGCATTTT
13	TRBV6-1	-	TRBJ1-1	TRBD1	CASRGTGGSEAFF	TGTGCCAGCAGAGGGACAGGGGGCTCTGAAGCTTTCTTT
12	TRBV12-3/TRBV12-4	-	TRBJ1-2	-	CASRGQVEGYTF	TGTGCCAGCAGGGGACAAGTGGAGGGCTACACCTTC
16	TRBV28	medium-sized	TRBJ2-1	TRBD2	CASSLLSGTTYNEQFF	TGTGCCAGCAGTTTACTCAGCGGGACGACCTACAATGAGCAGTTCTTC
14	TRBV4-1	many	TRBJ2-1	-	CASSQEFAYNEQFF	TGCGCCAGCAGCCAGGAGTTCGCCTACAATGAGCAGTTCTTC
15	TRBV11-2	medium-sized	TRBJ2-1	TRBD2	CASSSRLAGGGEQFF	TGTGCCAGCAGCTCGAGACTAGCGGGAGGCGGTGAGCAGTTCTTC
13	TRBV7-2	-	TRBJ1-5	-	CASSSSTQQPQHF	TGTGCCAGCAGCTCATCCACTCAGCAGCCCCAGCATTTT
12	TRBV2	few	TRBJ1-2	-	CASSEPNRGYTF	TGTGCCAGCAGTGAACCCAATCGGGGCTACACCTTC
12	TRBV2	medium-sized	TRBJ2-7	-	CASTATAAEQYF	TGTGCCAGCACCGCGACAGCAGCCGAGCAGTACTTC
15	TRBV19	many	TRBJ2-7	TRBD1	CASSDGQGKNYEQYF	TGTGCCAGTAGTGATGGACAGGGTAAAAACTACGAGCAGTACTTC
14	TRBV6-1	medium-sized	TRBJ1-2	-	CASARGGAGYGYTF	TGTGCCAGCGCACGGGGGGGGGCAGGCTATGGCTACACCTTC
15	TRBV6-1	few	TRBJ2-7	-	CDPAQVAGRLHEQYF	TGTGATCCAGCGCAGGTTGCGGGCCGGCTCCACGAGCAGTACTTC
15	TRBV6-2/TRBV6-3	few	TRBJ2-3	TRBD2	CASSLLAGGRDTQYF	TGTGCCAGCAGTCTACTAGCGGGAGGGAGAGATACGCAGTATTTT
14	TRBV20-1	medium-sized	TRBJ2-1	-	CSAILGDHRSEQFF	TGCAGTGCTATCTTAGGGGACCATCGGAGTGAGCAGTTCTTC
16	TRBV11-2	-	TRBJ1-1	-	CASSSATSESPYEAFF	TGTGCCAGCAGCTCCGCAACCTCTGAGAGTCCCTATGAAGCTTTCTTT
13	TRBV6-5	medium-sized	TRBJ2-1	-	CASSYLEGLEQFF	TGTGCCAGCAGTTACTTGGAAGGACTTGAGCAGTTCTTC
16	TRBV5-1	few	TRBJ2-2	-	CASTEQVRVVTVELFF	TGCGCCAGCACGGAGCAGGTCCGTGTTGTAACCGTGGAGCTGTTTTTT
13	TRBV9	medium-sized	TRBJ2-7	-	CASSVGLTYEQYF	TGTGCCAGCAGCGTAGGACTGACCTACGAGCAGTACTTC
14	TRBV5-6	many	TRBJ2-3	-	CASSLGWGLDTQYF	TGTGCCAGCAGCTTGGGTTGGGGATTAGATACGCAGTATTTT
14	TRBV19	few	TRBJ1-1	TRBD1	CASWDRGQGTEAFF	TGTGCCAGCTGGGACAGGGGGCAGGGTACTGAAGCTTTCTTT
17	TRBV5-1	many	TRBJ1-2	-	CASSLSTGGGLSYGYTF	TGCGCCAGCAGCTTGAGCACCGGCGGGGGCCTAAGCTATGGCTACACCTTC
13	TRBV12-3/TRBV12-4	medium-sized	TRBJ2-7	TRBD1	CASSLGQGYEQYF	TGTGCCAGCAGTTTAGGACAGGGATACGAGCAGTACTTC
16	TRBV20-1	medium-sized	TRBJ2-2	-	CSAPQGGGAYTGELFF	TGCAGTGCTCCTCAGGGGGGAGGGGCATACACCGGGGAGCTGTTTTTT
19	TRBV11-3	-	TRBJ2-1	-	CASSLGVTRVSSVYNEQFF	TGTGCCAGCAGCTTAGGAGTGACTAGGGTGTCTAGCGTCTACAATGAGCAGTTCTTC
20	TRBV10-3	many	TRBJ1-2	TRBD1	CAISESDILDRGADNYGYTF	TGTGCCATCAGTGAGTCTGATATACTAGACAGGGGGGCGGACAACTATGGCTACACCTTC
16	TRBV12-3/TRBV12-4	-	TRBJ2-3	TRBD2	CASSRLAGGGTDTQYF	TGTGCCAGCAGCCGACTAGCGGGAGGAGGGACAGATACGCAGTATTTT
12	TRBV20-1	-	TRBJ1-1	-	CSARPLNTEAFF	TGCAGTGCCAGACCGTTGAACACTGAAGCTTTCTTT
13	TRBV2	few	TRBJ2-7	TRBD2	CASSPSGDYEQYF	TGTGCCAGCAGTCCTAGCGGAGACTACGAGCAGTACTTC
11	TRBV11-3	many	TRBJ2-1	-	CASSRYNEQFF	TGTGCCAGCAGTCGTTACAATGAGCAGTTCTTC
14	TRBV14	many	TRBJ2-7	-	CASSQGALANKQYF	TGTGCCAGCAGCCAAGGGGCGCTAGCTAACAAGCAGTACTTC
15	TRBV7-8	-	TRBJ2-7	-	CASRLWAGIAYEQYF	TGTGCAAGCAGATTATGGGCAGGAATAGCCTACGAGCAGTACTTC
13	TRBV7-2	medium-sized	TRBJ1-2	-	CASSLMAGVGYTF	TGTGCCAGCAGCTTAATGGCAGGGGTAGGCTACACCTTC
15	TRBV18	-	TRBJ2-3	TRBD1	CASSLQGALADTQYF	TGTGCCAGCTCACTTCAGGGGGCGCTCGCAGATACGCAGTATTTT
18	TRBV6-2/TRBV6-3	-	TRBJ1-2	-	CASSYDGLDSDPYYGYTF	TGTGCCAGCAGTTATGATGGGCTGGACAGTGACCCTTACTATGGCTACACCTTC
15	TRBV5-1	few	TRBJ2-7	-	CASTPSEPSSYEQYF	TGCGCCAGCACCCCCTCGGAGCCCAGCTCCTACGAGCAGTACTTC
12	TRBV11-2	-	TRBJ2-1	-	CASSLSQNEQFF	TGTGCCAGCAGCTTAAGTCAGAATGAGCAGTTCTTC
13	TRBV6-1	-	TRBJ1-1	-	CASIYEPTGEAFF	TGTGCCAGCATCTATGAACCAACAGGAGAAGCTTTCTTT
15	TRBV27	-	TRBJ1-4	TRBD1	CVSSLSYRGGEKLFF	TGTGTCAGCAGTTTATCATACAGGGGAGGTGAAAAACTGTTTTTT
14	TRBV12-3/TRBV12-4	few	TRBJ2-7	TRBD2	CASSGPSGGYEQYF	TGTGCCAGCAGTGGACCAAGCGGGGGCTACGAGCAGTACTTC
13	TRBV10-2	few	TRBJ2-7	-	CASSWDTSYEQYF	TGCGCCAGCAGTTGGGACACCTCCTACGAGCAGTACTTC
13	TRBV6-1	few	TRBJ2-7	-	CASTSGSSYEQYF	TGTGCCAGCACCTCCGGCAGCTCCTACGAGCAGTACTTC
14	TRBV30	-	TRBJ1-1	-	CAWSAGRMDAEAFF	TGTGCCTGGAGTGCGGGGAGGATGGACGCTGAAGCTTTCTTT
16	TRBV11-2	-	TRBJ2-2	TRBD2	CASSSRGSGITGELFF	TGTGCCAGCAGCTCTCGGGGTAGCGGGATCACCGGGGAGCTGTTTTTT
15	TRBV6-1	many	TRBJ1-2	-	CASSEASQGRYGYTF	TGTGCCAGCAGTGAAGCATCACAAGGACGCTATGGCTACACCTTC
14	TRBV30	once	TRBJ2-2	-	CAWRGQRLAGELFF	TGTGCCTGGAGGGGGCAACGGCTGGCCGGGGAGCTGTTTTTT
14	TRBV20-1	-	TRBJ2-7	TRBD1	CSARDRDRNYEQYF	TGCAGTGCTAGAGATCGGGACAGGAATTACGAGCAGTACTTC
19	TRBV20-1	once	TRBJ1-6	-	CSAKTRYIGSQRNNSPLHF	TGCAGTGCTAAAACGCGGTACATAGGGTCACAACGAAATAATTCACCCCTCCACTTT
15	TRBV7-8	many	TRBJ1-3	-	CASSFRPGSGNTIYF	TGTGCCAGCAGCTTCCGTCCTGGCTCTGGAAACACCATATATTTT
16	TRBV12-3/TRBV12-4	few	TRBJ1-1	TRBD1	CASSYDRGLEDTEAFF	TGTGCCAGCAGCTATGACAGGGGGCTTGAGGACACTGAAGCTTTCTTT
15	TRBV30	many	TRBJ2-5	TRBD2	CAWSVGLAGLETQYF	TGTGCCTGGAGTGTGGGACTAGCGGGACTAGAGACCCAGTACTTC
13	TRBV7-8	-	TRBJ1-2	-	CASSPRANYGYTF	TGTGCCAGCAGCCCAAGGGCTAACTATGGCTACACCTTC
14	TRBV30	-	TRBJ2-4	TRBD1	CAWAVGQSKNIQYF	TGTGCCTGGGCGGTGGGACAGAGCAAAAACATTCAGTACTTC
16	TRBV11-1	once	TRBJ2-7	TRBD1	CASSSQAGGTIYEQYF	TGTGCCAGCAGCTCCCAGGCAGGGGGCACCATCTACGAGCAGTACTTC